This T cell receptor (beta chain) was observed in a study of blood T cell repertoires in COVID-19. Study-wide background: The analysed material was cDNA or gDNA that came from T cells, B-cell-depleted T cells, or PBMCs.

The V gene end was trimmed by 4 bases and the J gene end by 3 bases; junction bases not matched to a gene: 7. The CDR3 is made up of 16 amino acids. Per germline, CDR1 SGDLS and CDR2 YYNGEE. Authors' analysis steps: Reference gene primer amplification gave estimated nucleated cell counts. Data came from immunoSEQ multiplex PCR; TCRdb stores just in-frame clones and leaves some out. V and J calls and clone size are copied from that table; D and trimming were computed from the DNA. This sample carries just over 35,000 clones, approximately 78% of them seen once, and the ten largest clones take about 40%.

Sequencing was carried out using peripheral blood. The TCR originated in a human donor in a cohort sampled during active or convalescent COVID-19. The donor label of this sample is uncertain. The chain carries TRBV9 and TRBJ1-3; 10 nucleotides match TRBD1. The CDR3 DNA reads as TGTGCCAGCAGCCCAGAAGGGACAGGGGTTGGAAACACCATATATTTT. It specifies CASSPEGTGVGNTIYF.